These 23 T cell receptor beta chains came from one sample sequenced in a study of cytomegalovirus exposure and HLA in healthy donors. Both 60 Vbeta primers and 13 Jbeta primers went into the PCR. Only in-frame clones appear in the TCRdb table, and some are missing; sequencing was by immunoSEQ multiplex PCR. Among fewer than 250,000 clones listed, 70% to 80% were seen once. The sample comprised PBMCs. Source of these receptors: a woman under 40 in good health and CMV-seronegative.

CDR3 bases: TGTGCCAGCGGCAGGGGTTGGGGCAATGAGCAGTTCTTC. Translation: CASGRGWGNEQFF. V and J are TRBV6-1 and TRBJ2-1; D might be TRBD1 (6 bases). The CDR3 extends over 13 amino acids. Deletions cut 8 bases from V and 6 bases from J, with 14 bases between. Looked up from germline, CDR1 is MNHNS and CDR2 is SASEGT.

CDR3 protein: CASTGTGAYGYTF. Here the CDR3 DNA reads TGTGCCAGCACCGGGACAGGTGCATATGGCTACACCTTC. The J gene is TRBJ1-2, the V gene TRBV2; 8 nucleotides match TRBD1. V was pared by 7 bases and J by 5 bases, with 6 bases of the junction left unmatched. CDR1 and CDR2 from the germline V gene are SNHLY and FYNNEI. The CDR3 consists of 13 residues.

This clone is a singleton in its sample. The chain recombines TRBV5-4 with TRBJ2-5, with no clear D. The J call could be wrong; TRBJ2-7 is a better fit for the DNA end. CDR3 length equals 13 residues. Germline lookup yields CDR1 SGHNT and CDR2 YYREEE (reference sequence). The CDR3 DNA follows: TGTGCCAGCAGCTTGAACCAGGCCTACGAGCAGTACTTC. Its translation is CASSLNQAYEQYF.

This clone was found a few times. The CDR3: CASRTSGGYTDTQYF. Here the CDR3 DNA reads TGTGCCAGCCGGACTAGCGGGGGGTACACAGATACGCAGTATTTT. This chain joins TRBV4-2 and TRBJ2-3; TRBD2 matches at 14 bases. J lost 2 bases, V lost 8 bases, and 3 bases had no gene match. The germline V gene encodes CDR1 LGHNA and CDR2 YNFKEQ. This CDR3 has 15 amino acids.

This clone was counted a few times. V is TRBV19 and J is TRBJ2-2; 8 bases agree with TRBD1. CDR3 length: 15 residues. Trimming at V came to 6 bases and at J to 2 bases, leaving 5 bases not matched to a gene. From germline, CDR1 is LNHDA and CDR2 SQIVND (reference sequence). This chain's CDR3 is CASSQQGGNTGELFF. The CDR3 bases are TGTGCCAGTAGCCAACAGGGGGGAAACACCGGGGAGCTGTTTTTT.

This chain connects TRBV5-1 to TRBJ1-3; tentatively, D is TRBD1 (5 bases). Germline assignment: CDR1 SGHRS and CDR2 YFSETQ. The V and J ends lost 0 bases and 2 bases respectively, with 15 bases between them. The CDR3 is 17 residues long. Here the CDR3 DNA reads TGCGCCAGCAGCTTGGGGGACTGGCAGGGCACTGGAAACACCATATATTTT. This sequence encodes CASSLGDWQGTGNTIYF. Full variable domain (rest looked up from reference TRBV5-1 and TRBJ1-3): KAGVTQTPRYLIKTRGQQVTLSCSPISGHRSVSWYQQTPGQGLQFLFEYFSETQRNKGNFPGRFSGRQFSNSRSEMNVSTLELGDSALYLCASSLGDWQGTGNTIYFGEGSWLTVV.

The table lists this clone with a few counts. The V call is TRBV5-1, the J call TRBJ2-5; weak D call: TRBD1 (6 bases). With 2 bases removed from V and 7 bases from J, the gap between germline ends came to 15 bases. The CDR3 has 14 residues. Germline lookup yields CDR1 SGHRS and CDR2 YFSETQ. CDR3 region: CASSFIQGKGTQYF. In DNA form, the CDR3 reads TGCGCCAGCAGCTTCATACAGGGAAAGGGGACCCAGTACTTC. The whole variable domain, remainder taken from reference TRBV5-1 and TRBJ2-5, is KAGVTQTPRYLIKTRGQQVTLSCSPISGHRSVSWYQQTPGQGLQFLFEYFSETQRNKGNFPGRFSGRQFSNSRSEMNVSTLELGDSALYLCASSFIQGKGTQYFGPGTRLLVL.

Comments on this clone: The junction does not match germline at one end; this may be a read error. In DNA, the CDR3 is TGTTCCAGCAGCTTAGGGCAGACAAGGAACGACACCTTC. This encodes CSSSLGQTRNDTF. The chain joins TRBV7-9 to TRBJ1-2; D uncertain. CDR3 length: 13 amino acids. CDR1 is SEHNR and CDR2 is FQNEAQ in the germline V gene (reference sequence).

The rearrangement joins TRBV6-1 to TRBJ1-5; no clear D. Trimming stripped 2 bases from V and 9 bases from J, with 14 bases between. The CDR3 is made up of 14 amino acids. Germline assignment: CDR1 MNHNS and CDR2 SASEGT. The CDR3 is CASSEIQGSGPQHF. In DNA, the CDR3 is TGTGCCAGCAGTGAAATTCAAGGTTCGGGGCCCCAGCATTTT.

This clone was seen once. This chain links TRBV5-1 with TRBJ2-3, with TRBD2 matching over 11 bases. V trimming: 1 base; J trimming: 6 bases; junction bases outside the gene matches: 7. This CDR3 region has 16 residues. CDR1 is SGHRS and CDR2 is YFSETQ in the germline V gene. The CDR3 spells CASSLTSGSTYDTQYF. The CDR3 DNA reads TGCGCCAGCAGCTTGACTAGCGGGAGTACATACGATACGCAGTATTTT.

The genes are TRBV6-1 and TRBJ1-2; D may be TRBD1 (6 bases). V gave up 0 bases and J gave up 5 bases, with 16 bases separating them. This CDR3 has 16 residues. Germline V gene sequence: CDR1 MNHNS, CDR2 SASEGT. CDR3 in amino acids: CASSEAHPGVGYGYTF. CDR3 bases: TGTGCCAGCAGTGAAGCGCATCCAGGGGTGGGATATGGCTACACCTTC.

There are a few counts of this clone. The rearrangement uses TRBV6-1 and TRBJ1-5; unclear D gene. V was pared by 7 bases and J by 4 bases, with 11 bases between. CDR1 is MNHNS and CDR2 is SASEGT in the germline V gene. There are 13 residues in the CDR3. CDR3 DNA: TGTGCCAGCACACAGATACGGAATCAGCCCCAGCATTTT. Translation: CASTQIRNQPQHF.

This sequence joins TRBV10-3 and TRBJ2-3, with 7 bases that match TRBD2. This CDR3 contains 13 residues. Germline trimming cut 11 bases from V and 6 bases from J; bases unmatched to any gene: 11. Germline assignment: CDR1 ENHRY and CDR2 SYGVKD. CDR3 region: CALQASGGDTQYF. In DNA, the CDR3 is TGTGCCCTTCAGGCGTCGGGAGGTGATACGCAGTATTTT.

This chain uses TRBV7-2 with TRBJ2-2; 9 nucleotides line up with TRBD2. This CDR3 has 14 residues. Germline-derived CDR1 and CDR2 are SGHTA and FQGNSA. V gave up 4 bases and J gave up 8 bases; unmatched junction bases: 5. The CDR3 coding sequence is TGTGCCAGCAGCTGGGGACTAGCATCAGGGGAGCTGTTTTTT. This codes for CASSWGLASGELFF.

This clone was found a few times. V and J are TRBV5-1 and TRBJ2-6, with 11 positions matching TRBD1. Germline V lookup: CDR1 SGHRS, CDR2 YFSETQ. The CDR3 contains 17 residues. After removal of 4 bases from V and 3 bases from J, the junction contained 6 bases not matched to a gene. This chain's CDR3 is CASSQGQGALGANVLTF. As DNA, the CDR3 is TGCGCCAGCAGCCAAGGACAGGGGGCGCTTGGGGCCAACGTCCTGACTTTC.

The V call is TRBV13, the J call TRBJ1-1; TRBD1 might be the D (6 bases). This CDR3 has 12 residues. Trimming pared 5 bases from V and 5 bases from J, leaving 9 bases between. Per germline, CDR1 PRHDT and CDR2 FYEKMQ (reference sequence). CDR3 residues: CASSQGNTEAFF. The CDR3 DNA reads as TGTGCCAGCAGCCAGGGGAATACTGAAGCTTTCTTT. The variable domain in full, completed from reference TRBV13 and TRBJ1-1, reads AAGVIQSPRHLIKEKRETATLKCYPIPRHDTVYWYQQGPGQDPQFLISFYEKMQSDKGSIPDRFSAQQFSDYHSELNMSSLELGDSALYFCASSQGNTEAFFGQGTRLTVV.

The chain carries TRBV6-5 and TRBJ1-2; maybe TRBD1 (5 bases). The CDR3 has 14 amino acids. The V end was cut by 6 bases, the J end by 8 bases, with 19 bases between. Germline V gene lookup returns CDR1 MNHEY and CDR2 SVGAGI. The CDR3 region has the DNA TGTGCCAGCAGAAACAGGCCGTCCAGCAGCGGCTACACCTTC. Translation: CASRNRPSSSGYTF.

Regarding this clone: The identical CDR3 is also encoded by other nucleotide sequences in the sample. The genes are TRBV30 and TRBJ1-6; the D gene is possibly TRBD1 (5 bases). The CDR3 spans 15 residues. Germline V CDR1 and CDR2: GTSNPN, SVGIG (reference sequence). Trimming left V 0 bases short and J 10 bases short, with 16 bases between. Here the CDR3 reads CAWSVPGQNFSPLHF. CDR3 nucleotides: TGTGCCTGGAGTGTACCCGGACAAAATTTCTCACCCCTCCACTTT.

This chain connects TRBV18 to TRBJ1-1; D unresolved. This CDR3 is built from 14 residues. Looked up from germline, CDR1 is KGHSH and CDR2 is LQKENI. V lost 6 bases and J 1 base, leaving 12 bases between the germline ends. Written as DNA, the CDR3 is TGTGCCAGCTCGCCGATCCTAGAGAACACTGAAGCTTTCTTT. Its translation: CASSPILENTEAFF.

The chain is built from TRBV30 and TRBJ2-3, with 13 positions matching TRBD2. CDR1 is GTSNPN and CDR2 is SVGIG in the germline V gene (reference sequence). This CDR3 is 15 amino acids long. The J segment lost 7 bases and the V segment lost 4 bases, leaving 8 bases of the junction unmatched. The chain's CDR3 is CAWKLAGGGTYTQYF. The CDR3 DNA follows: TGTGCCTGGAAACTAGCGGGGGGGGGCACGTATACGCAGTATTTT.

DNA for the CDR3: TGTGCCAGCAGTGTGACAGGGAGATACGAGCAGTACTTC. Translation gives CASSVTGRYEQYF. The chain links TRBV6-1 to TRBJ2-7; TRBD1 matches 7 bases. The CDR3 sequence is 13 residues long. The germline V gene encodes CDR1 MNHNS and CDR2 SASEGT. The J segment lost 4 bases and the V segment lost 4 bases, leaving 4 bases of the junction unmatched.

There are a few counts of this clone. It differs at one base from a far larger clone, so likely a read error. The J gene is TRBJ2-2, the V gene TRBV6-4; no reliable D call. Germline CDR1 reads MRHNA; CDR2 reads SNTAGT. CDR3 size: 13 residues. The CDR3 region has the DNA TGTGCCCGCAGTGACTCTAGCACCGGGGAGCTGTTTTTT. This translates into CARSDSSTGELFF.

The gene calls are TRBV30 and TRBJ1-2; D is unresolved. This CDR3 region has 16 residues. Per germline, CDR1 GTSNPN and CDR2 SVGIG (reference sequence). V lost 3 bases and J 0 bases, leaving 17 bases between the germline ends. Here the CDR3 reads CAWRDPGILANYGYTF. The CDR3 DNA follows: TGTGCCTGGAGGGATCCCGGGATCCTCGCTAACTATGGCTACACCTTC. Full variable domain (remainder filled in from reference TRBV30 and TRBJ1-2): SQTIHQWPATLVQPVGSPLSLECTVEGTSNPNLYWYRQAAGRGLQLLFYSVGIGQISSEVPQNLSASRPQDRQFILSSKKLLLSDSGFYLCAWRDPGILANYGYTFGSGTRLTVV.